This is a list of T cell receptor beta chains from one sample in a study of blood T cell repertoires in COVID-19. The protocol was immunoSEQ multiplex PCR, while the TCRdb copy is restricted to in-frame clones and leaves out a portion. The table records tens of thousands of clones, under 90% of them present only once. The sequencing input was peripheral blood. The source is a human donor in a cohort sampled during active COVID-19. CDR3s include the opening cysteine and the closing phenylalanine or tryptophan. The D gene is left open where the match is weak. Expanded clones get a size class; other rows say once, few or many, or leave the size out.

TRBJ2-6 TRBV27 TRBD2 NA TGTGCCAGCAGTTTCGCTAGCGGGTCCGCGATTCGCTCTGGGGCCAACGTCCTGACTTTC CASSFASGSAIRSGANVLTF
TRBJ2-7 TRBV4-3 TRBD1 NA TGCGCCAGCAGCCAAGCCCGACAGGGGACCTACGAGCAGTACTTC CASSQARQGTYEQYF
TRBJ2-1 TRBV9 NA NA TGTGCCAGCAGCCCCTCCCTAGGAGCTAATGAGCAGTTCTTC CASSPSLGANEQFF
TRBJ2-1 TRBV6-2/TRBV6-3 NA NA TGTGCCAGCAGTTACAGGGGGGGGGTGGCGGACAATGAGCAGTTCTTC CASSYRGGVADNEQFF
TRBJ1-1 TRBV6-2/TRBV6-3 TRBD1 NA TGTGCCAGCAGCTTCGGGACAGGGGGGACTGAAGCTTTCTTT CASSFGTGGTEAFF
TRBJ1-1 TRBV28 NA once TGTGCCAGCAGCTTACCTATGAACACTGAAGCTTTCTTT CASSLPMNTEAFF
TRBJ2-7 TRBV7-8 TRBD2 NA TGTGCCAGCAGCTTAGATGGCGGGGGGTACGAGCAGTACTTC CASSLDGGGYEQYF
TRBJ1-2 TRBV19 TRBD1 once TGTGCCAGTAGACAGGGGCCCTATGGCTACACCTTC CASRQGPYGYTF
TRBJ2-7 TRBV28 NA NA TGTGCCAGCAGTTTTCCTCGGGGATACGAGCAGTACTTC CASSFPRGYEQYF
TRBJ2-3 TRBV7-6 NA NA TGTGCCAGCAGCTCCCTCACAGATACGCAGTATTTT CASSSLTDTQYF
TRBJ2-7 TRBV19 TRBD1 NA TGTGCCAGTAGTCCCGGGACAGGGGCCTACGAGCAGTACTTC CASSPGTGAYEQYF